Below are 30 T cell receptor beta chains sequenced from a single sample in a study of T cells in Graves' hyperthyroidism and ophthalmopathy. RNA transcripts gave rise to amplified TCR beta CDR3 regions. The primer set for the first-round RT-PCR of the TCR CDR3 was HTBI. MiXCR, run by TCRdb on the multiplex PCR reads, gives a single entry per CDR3 protein. The table records fewer than 750,000 distinct CDR3 sequences, around 46% of them present only once. The source material was peripheral blood or thyroid tissue (not recorded which). The receptor set was obtained from a woman between 18 and 29 years old with Graves' hyperthyroidism.

This clonotype was recorded at least ten times. The chain employs TRBV13 and TRBJ2-2; perhaps TRBD2 as D (6 bases). Germline V lookup: CDR1 PRHDT, CDR2 FYEKMQ (reference sequence). There are 13 residues in the CDR3. V shed 5 bases and J shed 7 bases, with 11 bases lying between them. The CDR3 coding sequence is TGTGCCAGCAGCCTCGGGGGTTACGGGGAGCTGTTTTTT. Its translation: CASSLGGYGELFF.

This clonotype was recorded at least ten times. The chain uses TRBV20-1 and TRBJ1-2, with 8 bases identical to TRBD1. Looked up from germline, CDR1 is DFQATT and CDR2 is SNEGSKA (reference sequence). The CDR3 loop spans 14 amino acids. Germline trimming cut 1 base from V and 4 bases from J; bases unmatched to any gene: 5. CDR3 sequence reads: CSARAAGGSYGYTF. For the CDR3, the DNA is TGCAGTGCTAGAGCCGCAGGGGGCAGCTATGGCTACACCTTC.

The rearrangement links TRBV5-1 to TRBJ1-1, with D perhaps matching TRBD1 (6 bases). Trimming cost V 0 bases and J 1 base, with 10 bases left between them. The length of the CDR3 is 15 residues. Germline lookup yields CDR1 SGHRS and CDR2 YFSETQ. The CDR3 spells CASSLGQVRNTEAFF. The CDR3 nucleotides are TGCGCCAGCAGCTTGGGACAGGTAAGGAACACTGAAGCTTTCTTT.

This clonotype was counted ten times or more. The V and J genes are TRBV7-9 and TRBJ1-2; TRBD1 might be the D (5 bases). This CDR3 comprises 14 residues. CDR1 is SEHNR, CDR2 FQNEAQ, per germline (reference sequence). Trimming removed 4 bases from V and 2 bases from J, with 11 bases in between. The CDR3 nucleotides are TGTGCCAGCAGCTCTGCAGGGTACAACTATGGCTACACCTTC. Translating gives CASSSAGYNYGYTF.

This chain uses TRBV20-1 with TRBJ2-7; possibly TRBD1 for D (6 bases). Germline V gene sequence: CDR1 DFQATT, CDR2 SNEGSKA (reference sequence). This CDR3 region has 12 residues. Trimming pared 6 bases from V and 2 bases from J, leaving 11 bases between. The CDR3 sequence: CSATDSAYEQYF. The CDR3 nucleotides are TGCAGTGCGACGGACAGTGCCTACGAGCAGTACTTC.

This chain connects TRBV30 to TRBJ1-4, with TRBD1 identical over 9 bases. CDR3 length: 14 residues. After removal of 8 bases from V and 6 bases from J, the junction contained 10 bases not matched to a gene. The germline V gene has CDR1 GTSNPN and CDR2 SVGIG (reference sequence). The chain's CDR3 is CAQQVGDRDEKLFF. Written as DNA, the CDR3 is TGTGCCCAACAGGTTGGGGACAGGGATGAAAAACTGTTTTTT. Variable domain in full (rest from reference TRBV30 and TRBJ1-4): SQTIHQWPATLVQPVGSPLSLECTVEGTSNPNLYWYRQAAGRGLQLLFYSVGIGQISSEVPQNLSASRPQDRQFILSSKKLLLSDSGFYLCAQQVGDRDEKLFFGSGTQLSVL.

Many counts were recorded for this clonotype. The chain couples TRBV10-3 to TRBJ1-2, with 7 bases lining up with TRBD1. Trimming cost V 4 bases and J 4 bases; bases outside gene matches: 6. Germline values: CDR1 ENHRY, CDR2 SYGVKD. CDR3 length equals 14 residues. This CDR3 is CAISGRGGLYGYTF. CDR3 nucleotide sequence: TGTGCCATCAGTGGGCGAGGGGGCCTCTATGGCTACACCTTC.

V gene TRBV5-4 combines with J gene TRBJ1-4, with no clear D. The V end was cut by 8 bases, the J end by 0 bases, with 17 bases between. The germline CDR1 and CDR2 sequences are SGHNT and YYREEE (reference sequence). This CDR3 region has 16 residues. The DNA for the CDR3 is TGTGCCAGGGCCGTCGAATACCACACAACTAATGAAAAACTGTTTTTT. It yields the protein CARAVEYHTTNEKLFF.

In its sample, this clonotype was seen a few times. The chain combines TRBV12-5 with TRBJ2-7, with 10 nucleotides matching TRBD2. Germline V gene sequence: CDR1 LGHNT, CDR2 FRNRAP. CDR3 size: 16 residues. The V segment lost 6 bases and the J segment 5 bases; nucleotides outside the gene matches: 13. CDR3 region: CASGYPRTSGGNEQYF. CDR3 coding DNA: TGTGCTAGTGGCTACCCCCGGACTAGCGGAGGGAACGAGCAGTACTTC.

This clonotype has a handful of counts. This sequence joins TRBV2 and TRBJ2-5; tentative D call: TRBD2 (5 bases). V was clipped by 6 bases and J by 0 bases, with 11 bases between them. CDR3 length: 14 amino acids. The germline V gene has CDR1 SNHLY and CDR2 FYNNEI. Written as DNA, the CDR3 is TGTGCCAGCAGAGAGCGGAAGTACCAAGAGACCCAGTACTTC. Its translation: CASRERKYQETQYF.

The rearrangement uses TRBV4-1 and TRBJ2-2; D possibly corresponds to TRBD2 (6 bases). The V gene lost 0 bases and the J gene lost 5 bases, with 16 bases spanning the gap. The CDR3 consists of 17 residues. Looked up from germline, CDR1 is MGHRA and CDR2 is YSYEKL. CDR3 in DNA: TGCGCCAGCAGCCAAGATCCTAGGCTAGCGAGGACCGGGGAGCTGTTTTTT. Its protein product is CASSQDPRLARTGELFF.

In regard to this clonotype: Its ends do not fully match the called genes, so a read error is possible. For the CDR3, the DNA is TGTGCCAGCAGTTTAGGGACTAGCGGCAATTCCTGGACCACCAGGGAGCTGTTTTTT. Protein sequence: CASSLGTSGNSWTTRELFF. V gene TRBV7-9 combines with J gene TRBJ2-2, with 11 bases matching TRBD2. Per germline, CDR1 SEHNR and CDR2 FQNEAQ (reference sequence). The CDR3 runs 19 residues.

This clonotype was observed at least ten times. The V and J genes are TRBV10-3 and TRBJ2-7; 12 bases are shared with TRBD1. The V gene end was trimmed by 6 bases and the J gene end by 3 bases; junction bases not matched to a gene: 6. CDR3 length equals 15 residues. Germline V lookup: CDR1 ENHRY, CDR2 SYGVKD. The CDR3 loop reads CAISAGTGGNYEQYF. The CDR3 DNA reads as TGTGCCATCAGCGCCGGGACAGGGGGCAACTACGAGCAGTACTTC.

This clonotype was recorded many times. J is TRBJ1-1 and V is TRBV3-1; D not certain. Trimming took 0 bases from V and 1 from J, leaving 12 bases between them. Germline V CDR1 and CDR2: LGHDT, YNNKEL (reference sequence). The CDR3 is made up of 16 amino acids. CDR3 coding DNA: TGTGCCAGCAGCCAAGAGGCAACATCTGGGAACACTGAAGCTTTCTTT. Its translation: CASSQEATSGNTEAFF.

This clonotype was detected ten times or more. CDR3 loop: CASSQESGPSDSTYEQYF. CDR3 nucleotides: TGCGCCAGCAGCCAAGAATCCGGGCCCTCTGACTCCACCTACGAGCAGTACTTC. The chain is built from TRBV4-1 and TRBJ2-7; D gene uncertain. V shed 0 bases and J shed 2 bases, with 20 bases lying between them. Germline loops: CDR1 MGHRA, CDR2 YSYEKL. The CDR3 loop spans 18 amino acids.

In its sample, this clonotype was seen once. The chain combines TRBV9 with TRBJ2-7, with 12 bases fitting TRBD2. The CDR3 is made up of 17 amino acids. Per germline, CDR1 SGDLS and CDR2 YYNGEE. V was clipped by 3 bases and J by 3 bases; unmatched bases: 10. As DNA, the CDR3 is TGTGCCAGCAGCGGGACTAGCGGGATGGCCCCCCTCTACGAGCAGTACTTC. Protein: CASSGTSGMAPLYEQYF.

The chain employs TRBV20-1 and TRBJ2-5; 9 nucleotides match TRBD2. Germline V gene data show CDR1 as DFQATT and CDR2 as SNEGSKA (reference sequence). This CDR3 region has 13 residues. DNA for the CDR3: TGCAGCCCCCTGACTAGCGGAGAAGAGACCCAGTACTTC. This gives the protein CSPLTSGEETQYF.

For this clonotype: A junction boundary mismatches the germline segment, possibly from a read error. The chain has TRBV20-1 and TRBJ2-2, with 8 bases that match TRBD2. Germline CDR1 DFQATT, CDR2 SNEGSKA (reference sequence). The CDR3 covers 14 residues. CDR3 nucleotides: TGCAGTGCTAGCGGGGGGGCCTCCTACAATGAGCAGTTTTTT. Translated, it gives CSASGGASYNEQFF.

Here the CDR3 reads CASSLVTGPEQYF. As DNA, the CDR3 is TGTGCCAGCAGCTTAGTCACAGGGCCCGAGCAGTACTTC. The chain is built from TRBV7-2 and TRBJ2-7, with a tentative D call TRBD1 (6 bases). V was cut by 1 base and J by 6 bases, with 10 bases left in between. The CDR3 totals 13 residues. Germline V CDR1 and CDR2: SGHTA, FQGNSA.

This clonotype appeared many times. V is TRBV11-2 and J is TRBJ1-2, with D possibly TRBD1 on 6 matching bases. Germline V gives CDR1 SGHAT, CDR2 FQNNGV. V lost 3 bases and J 5 bases, leaving 16 bases between the germline ends. This CDR3 comprises 15 residues. The CDR3 protein is CASSLTGLIGYGYTF. The CDR3 DNA sequence: TGTGCCAGCAGCTTGACAGGCCTCATTGGATATGGCTACACCTTC.

The rearrangement uses TRBV7-3 and TRBJ1-5, with TRBD1 identical over 10 bases. V lost 6 bases to trimming and J lost 4 bases; unmatched junction nucleotides: 6. The CDR3 runs to 15 residues. The germline CDR1 and CDR2 sequences are SGHTA and FQGTGA. CDR3 nucleotides: TGTGCCAGCAGTCCGGGACAGGGGACGAATCAGCCCCAGCATTTT. It specifies CASSPGQGTNQPQHF.

This clonotype was observed a handful of times. V and J are TRBV27 and TRBJ1-2; TRBD1 might be the D (5 bases). The germline V and J ends were trimmed by 5 bases and 5 bases, with 15 bases remaining between them. Germline V gene data show CDR1 as MNHEY and CDR2 as SMNVEV (reference sequence). The CDR3 has 14 residues. The CDR3 spells CASSPTGNRYGYTF. CDR3 DNA sequence: TGTGCCAGCAGTCCAACAGGTAACCGATATGGCTACACCTTC.

The CDR3 loop is CASSLVGAEETQYF. The CDR3 nucleotides are TGTGCCAGCAGCTTAGTCGGGGCGGAAGAGACCCAGTACTTC. The chain carries TRBV7-3 and TRBJ2-5, with D perhaps TRBD1 or TRBD2 (5 bases each). CDR1 SGHTA and CDR2 FQGTGA come from the germline V gene. Trimming shortened V by 2 bases and J by 3 bases, and 10 bases separated the two germline ends. There are 14 residues in the CDR3.

J is TRBJ1-1 and V is TRBV20-1; 9 nucleotides align to TRBD1. The CDR3 extends over 13 amino acids. Germline-derived CDR1 and CDR2 are DFQATT and SNEGSKA (reference sequence). V lost 8 bases and J lost 4; bases outside the gene matches: 8. This chain's CDR3 is CSTPGQGGTEAFF. The CDR3 nucleotides are TGCAGTACCCCGGGACAGGGTGGCACTGAAGCTTTCTTT.

This clonotype was seen ten or more times. The chain recombines TRBV18 with TRBJ2-7; D is unresolved. From germline, CDR1 is KGHSH and CDR2 LQKENI. With 4 bases removed from V and 2 bases from J, the gap between germline ends came to 9 bases. CDR3 length equals 13 residues. The CDR3 loop is CASSRPGTYEQYF. The CDR3 coding sequence is TGTGCCAGCTCACGTCCGGGCACCTACGAGCAGTACTTC.

The V gene is TRBV29-1, the J gene TRBJ1-2; 7 bases map to TRBD1. This CDR3 contains 12 residues. CDR1 is SQVTM, CDR2 ANQGSEA, per germline. V was clipped by 6 bases and J by 6 bases; unmatched bases: 7. CDR3 loop: CSVATGRDGYTF. The CDR3 DNA reads as TGCAGCGTAGCGACAGGGAGGGATGGCTACACCTTC.

This chain joins TRBV24-1 and TRBJ1-5; D is undetermined. The V end was cut by 3 bases, the J end by 7 bases, with 0 bases between. The CDR3 contains 10 residues. CDR1 and CDR2 from the germline V gene are KGHDR and SFDVKD. The CDR3: CATSDQPQHF. The CDR3 coding sequence is TGTGCCACCAGTGATCAGCCCCAGCATTTT.

This chain links TRBV20-1 with TRBJ2-1; D possibly matches TRBD1 or TRBD2 (5 bases each). This CDR3 has 15 amino acids. V was trimmed by 7 bases and J by 3 bases, leaving 19 bases between them. CDR1 DFQATT and CDR2 SNEGSKA come from the germline V gene (reference sequence). CDR3 sequence reads: CSVNDRDGIYNEQFF. The CDR3 nucleotides read TGCAGTGTTAACGACCGGGACGGAATCTACAATGAGCAGTTCTTC.

This clonotype was found many times. The gene calls are TRBV6-1 and TRBJ1-4; D is undetermined. V was trimmed by 2 bases and J by 2 bases, leaving 9 bases between them. Germline-derived CDR1 and CDR2 are MNHNS and SASEGT. CDR3 length: 15 amino acids. CDR3 DNA: TGTGCCAGCAGTGAAACCCAACAGACTAATGAAAAACTGTTTTTT. This gives the protein CASSETQQTNEKLFF.

The chain employs TRBV12-3 or TRBV12-4 and TRBJ1-5; tentative D call: TRBD1 (5 bases). This CDR3 has 15 residues. Trimming shortened V by 4 bases and J by 11 bases, and 21 bases separated the two germline ends. The CDR3 spells CASSSTLAGQETQHF. Here the CDR3 DNA reads TGTGCCAGCAGTTCTACACTAGCGGGGCAAGAGACCCAGCATTTT.